This T cell receptor beta chain was sequenced for a study of cytomegalovirus exposure and HLA in healthy donors (dated by TCRdb to 2017 to 2019). Study-wide context: According to a later analysis, one platform produced both the 110 or so validation repertoires and the 550 to 800 repertoires of the first cohort. The study aimed to test whether signatures of past pathogen exposure could be identified by cataloging public T cell receptors. In addition to the first cohort of about 650 subjects, a separate validation cohort of approximately 130 different subjects was used. To predict cytomegalovirus infection status, the study brought together high-throughput TCR immunosequencing, statistical association of individual TCRs with disease status, and machine learning.

The protocol used for the library was the immunoSEQ multiplex PCR assay. The original pipeline was this. A statistical classification framework was built to diagnose cytomegalovirus status from the catalog of TCR beta chain sequences. TCRdb holds this immuneACCESS table with in-frame rearrangements only. Some clones are missing; in checked studies, unresolved V genes explain under half, and the rest has no known cause. From that table come the V and J calls and clone size; the DNA was used to work out D and trimming. For this sample the table gives a few hundred thousand clones, of which 90% were detected only once. The ten largest clones add up to around 3.1% of the sample. Summary of the overall study and its limitations: In vitro tests confirmed that a few of the cytomegalovirus-associated TCR beta chains recognize cytomegalovirus antigens. According to the authors, the approach could potentially be generalized to other disease states and immunological phenotypes. The classifier was reported to diagnose cytomegalovirus status with high specificity and sensitivity in both the original and validation cohorts. Of the cluster scores, 85% to 95% were above 0 in a later analysis, which found that TCRs clustered in the first cohort also tended to co-occur in the 120 or so validation repertoires. Most TCR sequences were seen in very few donors, while some public TCRs were found in many individuals. In the study, some 180 TCR beta chains were listed as associated with cytomegalovirus. A later analysis lacked HLA typing for the validation cohort, so it scored co-occurrence in that cohort across all 110 or so repertoires.

Cut back by 1 base and 4 bases, the V and J ends lie 11 bases apart. The CDR3 contains 15 residues, cysteine and phenylalanine counted. The CDR3 DNA has 45 bases and is translated from base 1. CDR1 SGHTA and CDR2 FQGTGA were looked up in the germline V gene. The donors belonged to the validation cohort of roughly 120 subjects, which was separate from the approximately 700-subject first cohort. A remark on this clone: Its antigen is unknown. No much larger clone exists at a distance of one base, and base qualities are not known.

The TCR was taken from a woman in her 30s in good health and CMV-seronegative. This receptor chain uses TRBV7-3 and TRBJ2-1, with the D segment identity uncertain. Sequencing input: PBMCs. DNA sequence: TGTGCCAGCAGCTTAATTGCCGCCCGTTACAATGAGCAGTTCTTC. This codes for CASSLIAARYNEQFF.